This T cell receptor beta chain was retrieved from a study of post-analysis software for immune sequencing data. Overall study: Both relapsing-remitting and secondary progressive multiple sclerosis featured among the disease courses, as did progressive-relapsing multiple sclerosis. Study findings and constraints: Elevated frequency relative to controls characterized roughly five TRBV segments in patients, TRBV5-6, TRBV5-1 and TRBV20-1 among them.

cDNA libraries of TCR beta carried unique molecular identifiers. In TCRdb, the PCR reads were re-called with MiXCR into one record per CDR3 protein. Of roughly 430,000 distinct CDR3 sequences in the sample, over 30% were seen once. This clonotype came up a few times. What it binds is not known. V was pared by 6 bases and J by 6 bases, with 14 bases between. Germline V gives CDR1 DFQATT, CDR2 SNEGSKA (reference sequence). The CDR3 consists of 12 residues. The specimen sequenced was blood. This TCR came from a girl under 10 years old with multiple sclerosis. The V and J genes are TRBV20-1 and TRBJ1-2, with no clear D. The CDR3: CSAPRNLNGYTF. CDR3 DNA sequence: TGCAGTGCCCCAAGAAATTTGAATGGCTACACCTTC.